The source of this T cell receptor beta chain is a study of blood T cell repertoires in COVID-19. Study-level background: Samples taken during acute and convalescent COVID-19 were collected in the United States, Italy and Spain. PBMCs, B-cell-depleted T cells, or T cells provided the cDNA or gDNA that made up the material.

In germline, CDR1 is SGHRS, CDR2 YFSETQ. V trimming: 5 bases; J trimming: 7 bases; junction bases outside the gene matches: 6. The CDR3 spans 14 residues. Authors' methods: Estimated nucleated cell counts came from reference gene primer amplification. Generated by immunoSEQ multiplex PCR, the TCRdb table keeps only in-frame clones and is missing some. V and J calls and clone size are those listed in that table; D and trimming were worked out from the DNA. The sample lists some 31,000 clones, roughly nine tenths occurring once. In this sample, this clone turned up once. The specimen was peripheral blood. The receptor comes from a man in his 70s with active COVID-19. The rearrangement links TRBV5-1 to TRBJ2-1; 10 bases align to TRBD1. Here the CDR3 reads CASSFRDRGNEQFF. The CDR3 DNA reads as TGCGCCAGCAGTTTCCGGGACAGGGGTAATGAGCAGTTCTTC.